The 12 T cell receptor beta chains presented below share a single source sample, sequenced in a study of blood T cell repertoires in COVID-19. Assay: immunoSEQ multiplex PCR; the TCRdb copy retains only in-frame clones and omits some. Of some 120,000 clones in the sample, around 87% were seen once. The material sequenced was peripheral blood. These receptors were collected from a woman aged 55-69 years with acute or convalescent COVID-19.

As for this clone: Other nucleotide sequences from this sample produce the same CDR3. The rearrangement links TRBV7-2 to TRBJ2-1; 10 bases agree with TRBD2. The CDR3 loop spans 15 amino acids. V was pared by 3 bases and J by 3 bases, with 2 bases of the junction left unmatched. CDR1 and CDR2 from the germline V gene are SGHTA and FQGNSA. The CDR3 region has the DNA TGTGCCAGCAGCTTGGGACTAGCGAGCTACAATGAGCAGTTCTTC. Amino acids: CASSLGLASYNEQFF.

The DNA of the CDR3 is TGTGCCAGCAGCCACCCGGGACAGGGGGGCCAGCCCCAGCATTTT. It translates to CASSHPGQGGQPQHF. The genes are TRBV28 and TRBJ1-5; 11 bases fit TRBD1. The junction had 8 bases not matched to a gene; V was cut back by 6 bases and J by 7 bases. CDR1 is MDHEN, CDR2 SYDVKM, per germline. The CDR3 contains 15 residues.

In DNA form, the CDR3 reads TGCGCCAGCAGCGTGACTAGCGTCGTCGAGCAGTTCTTC. Its protein is CASSVTSVVEQFF. The rearrangement uses TRBV5-1 and TRBJ2-1, with 8 positions matching TRBD2. Germline CDR1 is SGHRS and CDR2 is YFSETQ. The J segment lost 10 bases and the V segment lost 4 bases, leaving 7 bases of the junction unmatched. The CDR3 is 13 amino acids.

The V gene is TRBV5-4, the J gene TRBJ1-6; TRBD1 aligns across 11 bases. Per the germline V gene, CDR1 is SGHNT and CDR2 is YYREEE (reference sequence). This CDR3 is 15 amino acids long. V dropped 4 bases and J dropped 11; count of bases not matched to a gene: 8. The CDR3: CASSQMGDRGTPLHF. CDR3 nucleotides: TGTGCCAGCAGCCAAATGGGGGACAGGGGGACACCCCTCCACTTT.

The J gene is TRBJ2-1, the V gene TRBV4-2; the match to TRBD2 covers 7 bases. The CDR3 runs 16 residues. Per germline, CDR1 LGHNA and CDR2 YNFKEQ. J was trimmed by 0 bases and V by 0 bases; bases with no gene match: 2. Here the CDR3 reads CASSQELAISYNEQFF. The CDR3 nucleotides read TGTGCCAGCAGCCAAGAACTAGCGATCTCCTACAATGAGCAGTTCTTC.

DNA of the CDR3: TGTGCCAGCTCACCTCGGACAGGGTACACTGAAGCTTTCTTT. It is translated as CASSPRTGYTEAFF. The V and J genes are TRBV18 and TRBJ1-1; 8 bases line up with TRBD1. V lost 3 bases, J lost 3 bases, and 3 bases stayed unmatched. This CDR3 spans 14 amino acids. CDR1 is KGHSH, CDR2 LQKENI, per germline.

The gene calls are TRBV2 and TRBJ2-1; 9 bases align to TRBD2. The CDR3 is 15 residues long. The germline gives CDR1 SNHLY, CDR2 FYNNEI. The V gene end was trimmed by 8 bases and the J gene end by 2 bases; junction bases not matched to a gene: 7. Here the CDR3 DNA reads TGTGCCAGCCAGTTACTAGCGGGCCCCTACAATGAGCAGTTCTTC. It codes for CASQLLAGPYNEQFF.

This clone occurred a few times. V and J are TRBV5-6 and TRBJ2-1, with D perhaps matching TRBD1 (5 bases). With 3 bases removed from V and 6 bases from J, the gap between germline ends came to 16 bases. CDR1 and CDR2 (germline): SGHDT, YYEEEE. This CDR3 is built from 15 residues. The DNA of the CDR3 is TGTGCCAGCAGCTCCTGGGGCTCTCTGGGCAATGAGCAGTTCTTC. It encodes CASSSWGSLGNEQFF.

The table lists this clone with a count of one. This sequence joins TRBV7-9 and TRBJ2-1, with a weak D call TRBD2 (6 bases). Germline V lookup: CDR1 SEHNR, CDR2 FQNEAQ (reference sequence). Trimming left V 3 bases short and J 0 bases short, with 21 bases between. The CDR3 is made up of 19 amino acids. The chain's CDR3 is CASSLREALVARSYNEQFF. In DNA, the CDR3 is TGTGCCAGCAGCTTGAGGGAGGCTTTAGTGGCCCGCTCCTACAATGAGCAGTTCTTC.

To note about this clone: This sample also contains other DNA sequences that code for the same CDR3. The genes are TRBV9 and TRBJ2-3; D uncertain. V lost 0 bases to trimming and J lost 6 bases, with 5 bases between them. In germline, CDR1 is SGDLS, CDR2 YYNGEE. CDR3 length: 12 residues. CDR3 coding DNA: TGTGCCAGCAGCGTAGTCTCGGATACGCAGTATTTT. Residues: CASSVVSDTQYF.

This sequence joins TRBV29-1 and TRBJ2-5; TRBD1 matches 7 bases. Germline V gene data show CDR1 as SQVTM and CDR2 as ANQGSEA. CDR3 size: 13 residues. V gave up 3 bases and J gave up 1 base; unmatched junction bases: 2. The chain's CDR3 is CSVERGPQETQYF. The DNA for the CDR3 is TGCAGCGTTGAGAGGGGGCCCCAAGAGACCCAGTACTTC.

The chain joins TRBV19 to TRBJ1-4, with D possibly TRBD1 on 5 matching bases. Germline CDR1 reads LNHDA; CDR2 reads SQIVND (reference sequence). V lost 7 bases and J lost 7, with 19 bases in between. CDR3 length: 15 residues. The CDR3 DNA is TGTGCCAGTACCACCCAGGAGGGGCTGGGTGAAAAACTGTTTTTT. It specifies CASTTQEGLGEKLFF.